One and the same sample provided the 32 T cell receptor beta chains below, sequenced in a study of T cell clones after liver transplantation. Measured with immunoSEQ multiplex PCR; TCRdb has only the in-frame clones, and not every one. The sample shows roughly 100,000 clones, 80% to 90% of them seen only once. Material: CD4+ T cells from blood, obtained around 48 months after liver transplant. The source of these receptors is a human patient who received a liver transplant. The T cells may partly be graft donor cells.

This chain links TRBV25-1 with TRBJ1-4; no clear D gene. Germline V gene sequence: CDR1 MGHDK, CDR2 SYGVNS. The CDR3 has 14 residues. V was pared by 4 bases and J by 4 bases, with 10 bases between. The CDR3 spells CASSGSGLNEKLFF. The CDR3 nucleotides read TGTGCCAGCAGTGGTTCAGGACTTAATGAAAAACTGTTTTTT.

The CDR3 is CASSQDRAWGGELFF. Written as DNA, the CDR3 is TGCGCCAGCAGCCAAGATAGGGCGTGGGGCGGGGAGCTGTTTTTT. The chain has TRBV4-3 and TRBJ2-2; D is unclear. From germline, CDR1 is LGHNA and CDR2 YSLEER. Between the trimmed V and J ends, which lost 0 bases and 7 bases, there was a span of 12 bases. CDR3 length: 15 amino acids.

A single count supports this clone. J is TRBJ1-4 and V is TRBV6-1; 11 bases agree with TRBD1. The CDR3 contains 15 residues. The V and J ends lost 8 bases and 8 bases, in that order; junction bases with no gene match: 10. Looked up from germline, CDR1 is MNHNS and CDR2 is SASEGT. The CDR3 sequence: CASGSGTGGNEKLFF. CDR3 nucleotides: TGTGCCAGCGGATCTGGGACAGGGGGAAACGAAAAACTGTTTTTT.

This clone showed up many times. The rearrangement uses TRBV2 and TRBJ1-2; TRBD1 is a possible D gene (5 bases). The V end was cut by 5 bases, the J end by 5 bases, with 12 bases between. The CDR3 extends over 13 amino acids. Germline V gene sequence: CDR1 SNHLY, CDR2 FYNNEI. The CDR3 DNA reads as TGTGCCAGCAGTATCGGGACGCAGTATGGCTACACCTTC. Amino acids: CASSIGTQYGYTF.

The chain uses TRBV7-2 and TRBJ1-5; D may be TRBD1 (6 bases). Germline V gene data show CDR1 as SGHTA and CDR2 as FQGNSA. With 4 bases removed from V and 8 bases from J, the gap between germline ends came to 9 bases. There are 12 residues in the CDR3. The CDR3 reads CASSSYREPQHF. In DNA form, the CDR3 reads TGTGCCAGCAGCTCCTACAGGGAGCCCCAGCATTTT.

The chain carries TRBV6-1 and TRBJ2-2; D perhaps matches TRBD1 (6 bases). Germline V gene sequence: CDR1 MNHNS, CDR2 SASEGT. Trimming stripped 6 bases from V and 6 bases from J, with 14 bases between. The CDR3 extends over 14 amino acids. DNA of the CDR3: TGTGCCAGCAGGGAACAGGGTACAGCCGGGGAGCTGTTTTTT. Protein product: CASREQGTAGELFF.

The genes are TRBV30 and TRBJ2-7, with D possibly being TRBD1 (6 bases). The CDR3 totals 14 residues. Trimming stripped 0 bases from V and 3 bases from J, with 12 bases between. Germline V CDR1 and CDR2: GTSNPN, SVGIG (reference sequence). CDR3 region: CAWSVGRGIYEQYF. Written as DNA, the CDR3 is TGTGCCTGGAGTGTGGGTAGGGGGATCTACGAGCAGTACTTC. Full variable domain (remainder filled in from reference TRBV30 and TRBJ2-7): SQTIHQWPATLVQPVGSPLSLECTVEGTSNPNLYWYRQAAGRGLQLLFYSVGIGQISSEVPQNLSASRPQDRQFILSSKKLLLSDSGFYLCAWSVGRGIYEQYFGPGTRLTVT.

V and J are TRBV18 and TRBJ1-1; D gene unclear. The CDR3 totals 15 residues. Between the trimmed V and J ends, which lost 1 base and 2 bases, there was a span of 11 bases. CDR1 is KGHSH, CDR2 LQKENI, per germline. In DNA form, the CDR3 reads TGTGCCAGCTCACCACTGACCGCTACCAACACTGAAGCTTTCTTT. It specifies CASSPLTATNTEAFF.

The V call is TRBV6-1, the J call TRBJ2-7; D call uncertain. Trimming took off 6 bases at V and 7 bases at J, with 10 bases between the two ends. Per the germline V gene, CDR1 is MNHNS and CDR2 is SASEGT. The CDR3 sequence is 11 residues long. CDR3 loop: CASSHPREQYF. The CDR3 DNA reads TGTGCCAGCAGCCACCCTAGGGAGCAGTACTTC.

This chain joins TRBV27 and TRBJ2-5, with 14 positions matching TRBD2. The J call is in doubt because the DNA end fits TRBJ2-7 better. This CDR3 region has 14 residues. The germline CDR1 and CDR2 sequences are MNHEY and SMNVEV (reference sequence). This CDR3 reads CASSWGLAGVEQYF. The CDR3 nucleotides read TGTGCCAGCAGTTGGGGACTAGCGGGAGTCGAGCAGTACTTC.

The chain carries TRBV2 and TRBJ1-6; D gene uncertain. The CDR3 is 15 residues long. V was cut by 6 bases and J by 5 bases, with 14 bases left in between. Germline V gene data show CDR1 as SNHLY and CDR2 as FYNNEI. The CDR3 DNA reads as TGTGCCAGCAGGCCTAGGTGGGCTGATAATTCACCCCTCCACTTT. Encoded protein: CASRPRWADNSPLHF.

The chain employs TRBV18 and TRBJ2-7; weak D call: TRBD1 (5 bases). From germline, CDR1 is KGHSH and CDR2 LQKENI. Trimming removed 2 bases from V and 1 base from J, with 12 bases in between. This CDR3 is built from 15 residues. CDR3 in amino acids: CASSPWKTGSYEQYF. The CDR3 region has the DNA TGTGCCAGCTCACCATGGAAAACAGGATCCTACGAGCAGTACTTC.

The chain employs TRBV28 and TRBJ2-2; 7 bases are shared with TRBD1. The CDR3 consists of 16 residues. V shed 6 bases and J 0 bases; nucleotides not matched to a gene: 7. Germline V gene data show CDR1 as MDHEN and CDR2 as SYDVKM. The CDR3 sequence: CASRQTGVTNTGELFF. The DNA for the CDR3 is TGTGCCAGCAGGCAAACAGGGGTCACGAACACCGGGGAGCTGTTTTTT.

The chain combines TRBV27 with TRBJ2-6; 8 bases fit TRBD1. Trimming removed 11 bases from V and 1 base from J; junction bases left unmatched: 7. Germline V CDR1 and CDR2: MNHEY, SMNVEV (reference sequence). The CDR3 consists of 15 residues. The CDR3 sequence: CASSGGRSGANVLTF. Here the CDR3 DNA reads TGTGCCTCCTCAGGGGGCAGGTCTGGGGCCAACGTCCTGACTTTC.

V and J are TRBV7-9 and TRBJ1-5; 12 bases match TRBD1. V dropped 1 base and J dropped 0; count of bases not matched to a gene: 7. The CDR3 has 19 amino acids. Germline CDR1 is SEHNR and CDR2 is FQNEAQ (reference sequence). CDR3 bases: TGTGCCAGCAGCTTAGAAGGGACAGGGGGCTCCTTTAGCAATCAGCCCCAGCATTTT. It codes for CASSLEGTGGSFSNQPQHF.

The chain links TRBV5-1 to TRBJ2-5; 10 nucleotides match TRBD1. Trimming at V came to 4 bases and at J to 1 base, leaving 7 bases not matched to a gene. The CDR3 is made up of 16 amino acids. Germline CDR1 SGHRS, CDR2 YFSETQ. CDR3 in amino acids: CASSASGTGAQETQYF. CDR3 DNA: TGCGCCAGCAGCGCGTCGGGGACAGGGGCCCAAGAGACCCAGTACTTC.

This clone was seen only once. The rearrangement links TRBV4-2 to TRBJ2-3; 8 positions match TRBD1. V gave up 3 bases and J gave up 4 bases; unmatched junction bases: 6. Germline V gene sequence: CDR1 LGHNA, CDR2 YNFKEQ. This CDR3 has 15 amino acids. The CDR3 DNA follows: TGTGCCAGCAGCCAGTTGACAGGGGTGGCAGATACGCAGTATTTT. Its translation is CASSQLTGVADTQYF.

This sequence joins TRBV5-6 and TRBJ1-5; no definite D call. V lost 5 bases and J lost 0, with 12 bases in between. CDR3 length equals 15 residues. Germline V gene data show CDR1 as SGHDT and CDR2 as YYEEEE. The chain's CDR3 is CASRRREYSNQPQHF. In nucleotides, the CDR3 is TGTGCCAGCAGGAGACGGGAATATAGCAATCAGCCCCAGCATTTT.

In nucleotides, the CDR3 is TGTGCCAGCAGTGCAAGCCCGGGGACGGGAGGCTACACCTTC. It encodes CASSASPGTGGYTF. This chain links TRBV6-4 with TRBJ1-2; D perhaps matches TRBD1 (5 bases). There are 14 residues in the CDR3. The V gene's germline CDR1 is MRHNA and CDR2 SNTAGT. The V and J ends lost 4 bases and 8 bases respectively, with 17 bases between them.

The V gene is TRBV28, the J gene TRBJ2-5; 9 bases align to TRBD1. Germline V gene lookup returns CDR1 MDHEN and CDR2 SYDVKM. Germline trimming cut 5 bases from V and 5 bases from J; bases unmatched to any gene: 9. The CDR3 runs 15 residues. The CDR3: CASSRGTGRVETQYF. As DNA, the CDR3 is TGTGCCAGCAGTCGTGGGACAGGGAGGGTGGAGACCCAGTACTTC.

The chain combines TRBV28 with TRBJ2-3; 7 nucleotides align to TRBD1. CDR1 is MDHEN and CDR2 is SYDVKM in the germline V gene. V lost 3 bases to trimming and J lost 0 bases; unmatched junction nucleotides: 3. The length of the CDR3 is 15 residues. The CDR3 region has the DNA TGTGCCAGCAGTTTGACAGGGCCCAGCACAGATACGCAGTATTTT. Amino acids: CASSLTGPSTDTQYF.

The chain's CDR3 is CASSQGGGRSPKLFF. In DNA form, the CDR3 reads TGCGCCAGCAGCCAAGGTGGTGGCCGCTCCCCAAAACTGTTTTTT. This sequence joins TRBV4-3 and TRBJ1-4, with no clear D. From germline, CDR1 is LGHNA and CDR2 YSLEER. The CDR3 contains 15 residues. The germline V and J ends were trimmed by 1 base and 10 bases, with 16 bases remaining between them.

This clone was detected a few times. The chain combines TRBV7-3 with TRBJ1-6, with D possibly matching TRBD1 (5 bases). This CDR3 has 15 residues. V was cut by 1 base and J by 4 bases, with 8 bases left in between. The germline V gene encodes CDR1 SGHTA and CDR2 FQGTGA. CDR3 sequence: CASSLSQGYNSPLHF. CDR3 DNA: TGTGCCAGCAGCTTAAGCCAGGGATATAATTCACCCCTCCACTTT.

Comment on this clone: The same CDR3 is also encoded by other DNA sequences in this sample. The rearrangement links TRBV19 to TRBJ1-1, with D unclear. Germline CDR1 reads LNHDA; CDR2 reads SQIVND (reference sequence). The V end was cut by 3 bases, the J end by 0 bases, with 5 bases between. The length of the CDR3 is 13 residues. CDR3 in DNA: TGTGCCAGTAGTATTGATGTGAACACTGAAGCTTTCTTT. It specifies CASSIDVNTEAFF.

The chain joins TRBV7-7 to TRBJ1-4; the D gene is possibly TRBD1 (6 bases). The V and J ends lost 5 bases and 10 bases respectively, with 14 bases between them. The CDR3 spans 13 residues. Germline values: CDR1 SSHAT, CDR2 FNYEAQ (reference sequence). CDR3 residues: CASSLHRDGKLFF. DNA for the CDR3: TGTGCCAGCAGCCTCCACAGGGATGGAAAACTGTTTTTT.

This clone was detected only once. The chain uses TRBV10-2 and TRBJ1-5; TRBD1 matches at 8 bases. The germline V gene has CDR1 WSHSY and CDR2 SAAADI. This CDR3 contains 17 residues. Unmatched junction bases numbered 8, after V lost 4 bases and J lost 0 bases. Written as DNA, the CDR3 is TGCGCCAGCAGTGGCGACAGGGGCCCCCTTAGCAATCAGCCCCAGCATTTT. It specifies CASSGDRGPLSNQPQHF.

The chain recombines TRBV9 with TRBJ1-2; D not certain. From germline, CDR1 is SGDLS and CDR2 YYNGEE. V lost 0 bases and J lost 4, with 10 bases in between. This CDR3 has 14 residues. CDR3 sequence: CASSVAAQSYGYTF. CDR3 bases: TGTGCCAGCAGCGTAGCGGCGCAGTCCTATGGCTACACCTTC.

V and J are TRBV13 and TRBJ2-5; perhaps TRBD1 as D (6 bases). Germline CDR1 and CDR2: PRHDT and FYEKMQ (reference sequence). V lost 5 bases and J lost 2, with 12 bases in between. There are 14 residues in the CDR3. The CDR3 region is CASSQGGQQETQYF. The CDR3 nucleotides read TGTGCCAGCAGCCAAGGGGGTCAGCAAGAGACCCAGTACTTC.

A remark on this clone: The same CDR3 arises from other DNA sequences in this sample as well. The CDR3: CASSMRGADTGELFF. CDR3 coding DNA: TGCGCCAGCAGCATGCGGGGGGCGGACACCGGGGAGCTGTTTTTT. The chain is built from TRBV5-1 and TRBJ2-2; 8 bases agree with TRBD2. Germline V gene sequence: CDR1 SGHRS, CDR2 YFSETQ. With 4 bases clipped from V and 3 bases from J, the junction kept 5 bases outside the gene matches. The CDR3 totals 15 residues.

This clone was seen once. The chain has TRBV5-1 and TRBJ2-3, with TRBD1 as a possible D gene (6 bases). V was trimmed by 2 bases and J by 0 bases, leaving 10 bases between them. The germline V gene has CDR1 SGHRS and CDR2 YFSETQ. This CDR3 is 15 amino acids long. The CDR3: CASSLYRDSTDTQYF. For the CDR3, the DNA is TGCGCCAGCAGCTTATACAGGGATAGCACAGATACGCAGTATTTT.

In DNA form, the CDR3 reads TGTGCCAGCAGCCCCACGGGCGGGGCGAACACCGGGGAGCTGTTTTTT. Residues: CASSPTGGANTGELFF. This sequence joins TRBV4-2 and TRBJ2-2, with D tentatively TRBD2 (6 bases). From germline, CDR1 is LGHNA and CDR2 YNFKEQ. This CDR3 comprises 16 residues. Trimming stripped 4 bases from V and 0 bases from J, with 12 bases between.

V and J are TRBV6-5 and TRBJ1-4, with 8 nucleotides matching TRBD1. The junction had 6 bases not matched to a gene; V was cut back by 9 bases and J by 6 bases. This CDR3 contains 13 residues. Germline-derived CDR1 and CDR2 are MNHEY and SVGAGI. CDR3 residues: CASQGAQHEKLFF. CDR3 coding DNA: TGTGCCAGTCAGGGGGCGCAACATGAAAAACTGTTTTTT.